The 22 T cell receptor beta chains below all came from one sample that was sequenced in a study of CD8 T cells in Susac syndrome. Random hexamers were used to reverse transcribe about 0.45 to 1 ug of RNA. TCRdb re-analysed the immunoSEQ multiplex PCR reads in MiXCR, keeping a single row per CDR3 protein. The profile covers some 100,000 distinct CDR3 sequences, with about 95% appearing a single time and 0.3% taken by the ten largest. Sequenced sample: CD8+ T cells from PBMCs. The receptors come from a human donor with Susac syndrome.

The chain uses TRBV14 and TRBJ1-2; D gene ambiguous. Looked up from germline, CDR1 is SGHDN and CDR2 is FVKESK. The V end lost 4 bases, the J end lost 8 bases, and 14 bases lay between the germline ends. CDR3 size: 13 residues. CDR3 nucleotide sequence: TGTGCCAGCAGCCCCCTAGGCGGTGGCGGCTACACCTTC. Translation: CASSPLGGGGYTF.

The chain employs TRBV25-1 and TRBJ2-5, with TRBD2 matching 8 bases. V lost 1 base and J lost 3; bases outside the gene matches: 4. From germline, CDR1 is MGHDK and CDR2 SYGVNS. There are 15 residues in the CDR3. The CDR3 DNA reads as TGTGCCAGCAGTGAATTGGCGGGGGGTGAAGAGACCCAGTACTTC. It yields the protein CASSELAGGEETQYF.

The V and J genes are TRBV7-2 and TRBJ2-1, with D unresolved. V dropped 1 base and J dropped 6 bases, with 7 bases sitting between them. CDR3 length: 13 amino acids. CDR1 is SGHTA and CDR2 is FQGNSA in the germline V gene. The CDR3 protein is CASSLGRSNEQFF. The CDR3 DNA follows: TGTGCCAGCAGCTTAGGACGGAGCAATGAGCAGTTCTTC.

J is TRBJ1-1 and V is TRBV7-9, with 8 positions matching TRBD1. Looked up from germline, CDR1 is SEHNR and CDR2 is FQNEAQ (reference sequence). The CDR3 sequence is 15 residues long. V shed 2 bases, J shed 4 bases, and the junction held 6 bases outside the gene matches. Here the CDR3 DNA reads TGTGCCAGCAGCTTACAGGGGGCGAGCCGCACTGAAGCTTTCTTT. It is translated as CASSLQGASRTEAFF. The variable domain in full, completed from reference TRBV7-9 and TRBJ1-1, reads DTGVSQNPRHKITKRGQNVTFRCDPISEHNRLYWYRQTLGQGPEFLTYFQNEAQLEKSRLLSDRFSAERPKGSFSTLEIQRTEQGDSAMYLCASSLQGASRTEAFFGQGTRLTVV.

This chain joins TRBV3-1 and TRBJ1-1; TRBD1 agrees at 8 bases. The CDR3 spans 14 residues. The ends lost 6 bases at V and 8 bases at J; junction bases unmatched: 11. Germline V gene data show CDR1 as LGHDT and CDR2 as YNNKEL (reference sequence). As DNA, the CDR3 is TGTGCCAGCAGTATAATCGCCAACAGGGGGGAAGCTTTCTTT. This gives the protein CASSIIANRGEAFF. The complete variable domain, with remaining parts taken from reference TRBV3-1 and TRBJ1-1, reads DTAVSQTPKYLVTQMGNDKSIKCEQNLGHDTMYWYKQDSKKFLKIMFSYNNKELIINETVPNRFSPKSPDKAHLNLHINSLELGDSAVYFCASSIIANRGEAFFGQGTRLTVV.

This chain connects TRBV4-1 to TRBJ2-3; 8 bases agree with TRBD2. The CDR3 is 16 residues long. The V and J ends lost 0 bases and 5 bases, in that order; junction bases with no gene match: 7. Germline assignment: CDR1 MGHRA and CDR2 YSYEKL. CDR3 bases: TGCGCCAGCAGCCAAGAAGGACTAGCATTCCGAGATACGCAGTATTTT. Protein product: CASSQEGLAFRDTQYF.

The chain recombines TRBV11-2 with TRBJ1-3, with a weak D call TRBD1 (6 bases). CDR1 is SGHAT, CDR2 FQNNGV, per germline. The CDR3 runs to 14 residues. CDR3 sequence reads: CVRVGHFSGNTIYF. The CDR3 DNA reads TGTGTCCGGGTGGGACACTTCTCTGGAAACACCATATATTTT.

The chain uses TRBV12-3 or TRBV12-4 and TRBJ1-5, with no clear D. V was trimmed by 6 bases and J by 1 base, leaving 13 bases between them. The CDR3 extends over 15 amino acids. CDR3 DNA sequence: TGTGCCAGCAGCTCCTTGACCGAGAGCAATCAGCCCCAGCATTTT. Protein product: CASSSLTESNQPQHF.

This clonotype was seen only once. The chain has TRBV12-3 or TRBV12-4 and TRBJ2-1, with D tentatively TRBD2 (5 bases). This CDR3 has 12 residues. V gave up 5 bases and J gave up 7 bases, with 9 bases separating them. CDR3 DNA sequence: TGTGCCAGCAGTCCGGACTCTAATGAGCAGTTCTTC. Amino acids: CASSPDSNEQFF.

This chain connects TRBV29-1 to TRBJ1-2; D perhaps matches TRBD1 (6 bases). Germline CDR1 and CDR2: SQVTM and ANQGSEA. V gave up 4 bases and J gave up 7 bases, with 10 bases separating them. The CDR3 totals 11 residues. The CDR3 nucleotides read TGCAGCGTTGGCCTCAGGGGTGGCTACACCTTC. As protein: CSVGLRGGYTF.

The chain is built from TRBV13 and TRBJ2-1, with D possibly TRBD2 on 6 matching bases. CDR1 is PRHDT and CDR2 is FYEKMQ in the germline V gene (reference sequence). The CDR3 sequence is 14 residues long. Trimming left V 4 bases short and J 4 bases short, with 11 bases between. The CDR3 DNA follows: TGTGCCAGCAGCTCGGGACTCCTTTACAATGAGCAGTTCTTC. This codes for CASSSGLLYNEQFF. Complete variable domain (other parts from reference TRBV13 and TRBJ2-1): AAGVIQSPRHLIKEKRETATLKCYPIPRHDTVYWYQQGPGQDPQFLISFYEKMQSDKGSIPDRFSAQQFSDYHSELNMSSLELGDSALYFCASSSGLLYNEQFFGPGTRLTVL.

V is TRBV3-1 and J is TRBJ2-7, with TRBD2 identical over 7 bases. CDR1 and CDR2 (germline): LGHDT, YNNKEL (reference sequence). Trimming took 0 bases from V and 3 from J; bases not matched to a gene: 11. CDR3 length: 17 amino acids. The DNA for the CDR3 is TGTGCCAGCAGCCAAGACAATGGCGGGGGTCCCTTCTACGAGCAGTACTTC. Protein sequence: CASSQDNGGGPFYEQYF.

V usage is TRBV12-3 or TRBV12-4 and J usage is TRBJ2-3, with a possible D match to TRBD1 (5 bases). Trimming stripped 3 bases from V and 2 bases from J, with 12 bases between. The CDR3 extends over 15 amino acids. CDR3 amino acids: CASSLGQGNTDTQYF. Written as DNA, the CDR3 is TGTGCCAGCAGTTTGGGCCAGGGAAACACAGATACGCAGTATTTT.

The gene calls are TRBV29-1 and TRBJ1-1, with 7 bases matching TRBD1. The V and J ends lost 7 bases and 2 bases, in that order; junction bases with no gene match: 4. CDR3 length: 12 amino acids. Germline V gene sequence: CDR1 SQVTM, CDR2 ANQGSEA. The CDR3 reads CSERGLNTEAFF. As DNA, the CDR3 is TGCAGCGAGAGGGGGCTCAACACTGAAGCTTTCTTT.

The chain recombines TRBV3-1 with TRBJ1-1; D perhaps matches TRBD1 (5 bases). The V end lost 0 bases, the J end lost 6 bases, and 11 bases lay between the germline ends. The CDR3 spans 14 residues. The germline V gene has CDR1 LGHDT and CDR2 YNNKEL (reference sequence). CDR3 nucleotide sequence: TGTGCCAGCAGCCAAGATCGGGGCAGACCTGAAGCTTTCTTT. It translates to CASSQDRGRPEAFF.

The chain couples TRBV28 to TRBJ2-3; 10 bases agree with TRBD2. Trimming at V came to 4 bases and at J to 8 bases, leaving 9 bases not matched to a gene. CDR3 length: 15 residues. The germline CDR1 and CDR2 sequences are MDHEN and SYDVKM. The CDR3 region has the DNA TGTGCCAGCAGTTCCTGGACTAGCGGCCAGGGTACGCAGTATTTT. This encodes CASSSWTSGQGTQYF.

This chain uses TRBV3-1 with TRBJ2-1; 9 bases match TRBD2. Germline CDR1 LGHDT, CDR2 YNNKEL (reference sequence). V gave up 4 bases and J gave up 8 bases; unmatched junction bases: 12. CDR3 length: 16 residues. The CDR3 DNA sequence: TGTGCCAGCAGCCCGGGACTAGCTGATATATTGGATGAGCAGTTCTTC. Amino acids: CASSPGLADILDEQFF.

The chain is built from TRBV13 and TRBJ2-5; D gene uncertain. Germline CDR1 reads PRHDT; CDR2 reads FYEKMQ (reference sequence). Trimming removed 5 bases from V and 5 bases from J, with 15 bases in between. The CDR3 length is 14 residues. Here the CDR3 reads CASSPPGRGETQYF. The CDR3 DNA is TGTGCCAGCAGCCCCCCGGGCCGTGGGGAGACCCAGTACTTC.

The CDR3 DNA sequence: TGCAGCGTTGAAGTACGGGGCCAGGGAAGGACCGGGGAGCTGTTTTTT. Encoded protein: CSVEVRGQGRTGELFF. The chain carries TRBV29-1 and TRBJ2-2; D is perhaps TRBD1 or TRBD2 (5 bases each). This CDR3 is built from 16 residues. Trimming cost V 1 base and J 5 bases, with 17 bases left between them. Per germline, CDR1 SQVTM and CDR2 ANQGSEA.

This chain joins TRBV9 and TRBJ1-5; 7 bases map to TRBD1. V shed 0 bases, J shed 7 bases, and the junction held 4 bases outside the gene matches. The CDR3 runs 14 residues. Germline assignment: CDR1 SGDLS and CDR2 YYNGEE. In DNA form, the CDR3 reads TGTGCCAGCAGCGTAGGAGGGGGCGGCCAGCCCCAGCATTTT. Its protein is CASSVGGGGQPQHF.

The chain is built from TRBV27 and TRBJ2-1, with D perhaps matching TRBD2 (6 bases). Trimming took off 6 bases at V and 7 bases at J, with 19 bases between the two ends. The CDR3 runs 15 residues. CDR1 and CDR2 from the germline V gene are MNHEY and SMNVEV (reference sequence). CDR3 protein: CASREEAGKWNEQFF. DNA for the CDR3: TGTGCCAGCAGGGAAGAGGCGGGAAAGTGGAATGAGCAGTTCTTC.

V and J are TRBV27 and TRBJ1-1; D ambiguous. Germline lookup yields CDR1 MNHEY and CDR2 SMNVEV (reference sequence). V gave up 6 bases and J gave up 4 bases, with 15 bases separating them. The CDR3 has 14 amino acids. CDR3: CASREADTLTEAFF. The CDR3 coding sequence is TGTGCCAGCAGGGAGGCAGACACCCTCACTGAAGCTTTCTTT.